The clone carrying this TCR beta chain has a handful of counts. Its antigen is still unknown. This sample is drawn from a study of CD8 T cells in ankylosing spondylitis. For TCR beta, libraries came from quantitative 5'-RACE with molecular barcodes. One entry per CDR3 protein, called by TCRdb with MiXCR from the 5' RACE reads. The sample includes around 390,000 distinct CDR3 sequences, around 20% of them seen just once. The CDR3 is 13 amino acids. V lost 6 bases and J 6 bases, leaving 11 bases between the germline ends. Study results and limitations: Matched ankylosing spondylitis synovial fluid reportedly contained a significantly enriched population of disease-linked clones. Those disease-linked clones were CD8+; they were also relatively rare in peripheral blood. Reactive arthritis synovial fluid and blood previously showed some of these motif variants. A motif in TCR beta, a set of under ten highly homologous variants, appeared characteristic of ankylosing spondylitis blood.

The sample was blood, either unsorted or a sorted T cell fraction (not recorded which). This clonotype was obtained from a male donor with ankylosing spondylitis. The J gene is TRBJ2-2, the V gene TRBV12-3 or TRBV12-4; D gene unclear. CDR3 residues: CASRRVSPGELFF. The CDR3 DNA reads TGTGCCAGCAGACGGGTGAGCCCCGGGGAGCTGTTTTTT.